The 20 T cell receptor beta chains presented below share a single source sample, sequenced in a study of tumor-infiltrating lymphocytes in primary liver carcinoma. Scientists recovered RNA and DNA together from approximately 20-30 mg of unsorted bulk tissue. cDNA specific to TCR beta was made from about 550 ng of total RNA, with a constant-region primer employed for priming. Construction of TCR beta libraries relied on three successive nested multiplex PCR rounds employing slightly modified ARM-PCR. Researchers ran the first two PCR rounds for roughly 10 cycles each with TRBV1-TRBV30 forward primers and a C-beta reverse primer. TCRdb itself ran the multiplex PCR reads through MiXCR, one entry per CDR3 protein. The sample has 45,000 to 65,000 distinct CDR3 sequences, around 82% seen once. Sequences were obtained from liver tumor tissue from sampling region 5. As for subset: tumor region T5, tumor centre. These receptor sequences come from a middle-aged man with primary liver carcinoma and hepatitis B virus infection.

On this clonotype itself: One end of the junction does not line up with germline, which may come from a read error. The V gene is TRBV12-3 or TRBV12-4, the J gene TRBJ2-5; 7 bases are a match to TRBD1. This CDR3 is built from 13 residues. The CDR3 spells CSSSRRGTETQYF. DNA for the CDR3: TGTTCCAGCAGCCGAAGAGGGACAGAGACTCAGTACTTC.

This clonotype came up once. A junction end diverges from the germline sequence, so it may reflect a read error. The rearrangement uses TRBV5-8 and TRBJ2-1; perhaps TRBD2 as D (6 bases). CDR1 and CDR2 (germline): SGHTS, YDEGEE. The CDR3 loop spans 15 amino acids. Here the CDR3 reads CTSSPSLMGGYEQFF. CDR3 DNA sequence: TGTACCAGCAGCCCCTCACTAATGGGAGGCTATGAGCAGTTCTTC.

Of note for this clonotype: Mismatch with germline at one junction end may stem from a read error. V is TRBV12-3 or TRBV12-4 and J is TRBJ1-1, with D possibly being TRBD1 (6 bases). The CDR3 has 13 amino acids. CDR3 sequence: CASSLDRDTEASF. In DNA, the CDR3 is TGTGCCAGCAGCCTGGATCGGGACACTGAAGCTTCCTTT.

Turning to this clonotype: The junction does not match germline at one end; this may be a read error. The chain uses TRBV5-1 and TRBJ1-2, with TRBD1 identical over 8 bases. This CDR3 is 14 amino acids long. The V gene's germline CDR1 is SGHRS and CDR2 YFSETQ. The CDR3 region is CASAIQGDDYGNTF. In DNA form, the CDR3 reads TGCGCCAGCGCCATACAGGGGGATGACTATGGCAACACCTTC.

For this clonotype: The junction does not match germline at one end; this may be a read error. The chain is built from TRBV7-9 and TRBJ2-1; a weak D match, TRBD2 (6 bases). From germline, CDR1 is SEHNR and CDR2 FQNEAQ (reference sequence). The CDR3 has 13 residues. The CDR3 loop reads CASSSIRLISGLF. As DNA, the CDR3 is TGTGCCAGCAGCTCCATTCGACTGATTAGCGGCCTCTTC.

A note on this clonotype: One end of the junction varies from germline; a read error may be responsible. The rearrangement links TRBV6-5 to TRBJ2-1; D not certain. The length of the CDR3 is 11 residues. Per germline, CDR1 MNHEY and CDR2 SVGAGI. CDR3 sequence: CTSSYVDEQFF. CDR3 bases: TGTACCAGCAGTTACGTGGATGAGCAATTCTTC.

Turning to this clonotype: A read error may account for a junction end that differs from germline. This sequence joins TRBV6-6 and TRBJ1-1; 8 bases agree with TRBD1. The CDR3 sequence is 13 residues long. The germline CDR1 and CDR2 sequences are MNHNY and SVGAGI (reference sequence). The CDR3 protein is CASITGGTTEAIF. As DNA, the CDR3 is TGTGCCAGCATCACAGGGGGGACCACTGAAGCTATCTTT.

Concerning this clonotype itself: The junction differs from germline at one of its ends, possibly a read error. The chain links TRBV29-1 to TRBJ2-3; D gene uncertain. The CDR3 has 15 residues. Germline V gene sequence: CDR1 SQVTM, CDR2 ANQGSEA. CDR3 loop: CSVVLLNIRTDAQYF. The CDR3 nucleotides are TGCAGCGTTGTGTTGCTAAACATCAGAACAGATGCGCAGTATTTT.

As regards this clonotype: One end of the junction fails to match germline, which may point to a read error. The chain employs TRBV11-1 and TRBJ2-2; no definite D call. Germline values: CDR1 SGHAT, CDR2 FQDESV (reference sequence). The CDR3 extends over 13 amino acids. CDR3 protein: CASSIGPAGELFF. For the CDR3, the DNA is TGTGCTAGCAGCATAGGGCCTGCCGGAGAGCTGTTTTTT. Full variable domain (missing parts from reference TRBV11-1 and TRBJ2-2): EAEVAQSPRYKITEKSQAVAFWCDPISGHATLYWYRQILGQGPELLVQFQDESVVDDSQLPKDRFSAERLKGVDSTLKIQPAELGDSAMYLCASSIGPAGELFFGEGSRLTVL.

In regard to this clonotype: Germline is not matched at one junction end, which may reflect a read error. The chain has TRBV4-1 and TRBJ2-2, with TRBD1 matching 8 bases. This CDR3 spans 17 amino acids. The germline V gene has CDR1 MGHRA and CDR2 YSYEKL. The CDR3: CASSRSVRDRNTGDLFF. The DNA of the CDR3 is TGCGCCAGCAGCCGATCCGTCCGGGACAGGAACACAGGGGACCTGTTTTTT.

Notes on this clonotype: The junction and the germline gene differ at one end; a read error may be behind it. This chain uses TRBV29-1 with TRBJ1-5; the D gene is possibly TRBD1 (5 bases). Germline loops: CDR1 SQVTM, CDR2 ANQGSEA. This CDR3 has 13 amino acids. CDR3 amino acids: CGVGDVGNQSQHF. CDR3 nucleotides: TGCGGCGTCGGGGACGTGGGCAATCAGTCCCAGCATTTT. The variable domain in full, with the rest retrieved from reference TRBV29-1 and TRBJ1-5, is SAVISQKPSRDICQRGTSLTIQCQVDSQVTMMFWYRQQPGQSLTLIATANQGSEATYESGFVIDKFPISRPNLTFSTLTVSNMSPEDSSIYLCGVGDVGNQSQHFGDGTRLSIL.

This clonotype appeared once. The junction and the germline gene differ at one end; a read error may be behind it. The V gene is TRBV12-3 or TRBV12-4, the J gene TRBJ1-1; TRBD1 is a possible D gene (6 bases). The CDR3 is made up of 14 amino acids. CDR3 region: CTSTLGQQNTEAFF. The CDR3 DNA reads TGTACCAGCACCCTAGGACAGCAGAACACTGAAGCTTTCTTT.

Many counts were recorded for this clonotype. The chain links TRBV6-1 to TRBJ1-1, with D maybe TRBD1 (5 bases). Per germline, CDR1 MNHNS and CDR2 SASEGT. This CDR3 region has 13 residues. Trimming shortened V by 1 base and J by 3 bases, and 6 bases separated the two germline ends. The CDR3 sequence: CASSEVRDTEAFF. CDR3 coding DNA: TGTGCCAGCAGTGAAGTCAGGGACACTGAAGCTTTCTTT.

A note on this clonotype: A much larger clone lies one base from this, so it may be a read error. This rearrangement joins TRBV7-9 to TRBJ2-7, with 8 bases fitting TRBD1. The CDR3 is made up of 14 amino acids. Germline V gene lookup returns CDR1 SEHNR and CDR2 FQNEAQ (reference sequence). The V and J ends lost 5 bases and 5 bases, in that order; junction bases with no gene match: 8. DNA for the CDR3: TGTGCCAGCAGCACCGGACAGGGTCTGAACGAGCAGTACTTC. Translating gives CASSTGQGLNEQYF.

This clonotype was recorded a few times. Because it lacks the conserved phenylalanine or tryptophan at the end, this CDR3 is likely a read error. V is TRBV14 and J is TRBJ2-1; unclear D gene. Germline-derived CDR1 and CDR2 are SGHDN and FVKESK. V was trimmed by 2 bases and J by 9 bases, leaving 14 bases between them. The CDR3 extends over 14 amino acids. In DNA form, the CDR3 reads TGTGCCAGCAGCCAAAATCTCGACGCCAGTGAGCAGTTCCTC. It encodes CASSQNLDASEQFL.

This clonotype was seen just once. At one end, the junction sequence differs from germline, possibly due to a read error. This chain uses TRBV4-2 with TRBJ1-1, with no clear D. This CDR3 is 14 amino acids long. Germline V gene data show CDR1 as LGHNA and CDR2 as YNFKEQ. CDR3 residues: CASSLAVGNIEAFF. DNA of the CDR3: TGTGCCAGCAGCCTGGCTGTGGGAAACATTGAAGCTTTCTTT.

Regarding this clonotype: No conserved phenylalanine or tryptophan is present at the end of the CDR3, so a read error is the likely explanation. The chain is built from TRBV11-1 and TRBJ2-4; possible D gene TRBD2, 6 bases. The germline gives CDR1 SGHAT, CDR2 FQDESV (reference sequence). The CDR3 is made up of 17 amino acids. In nucleotides, the CDR3 is TGTGCCAGCAGCTCTCCCGAGACTAGTGGGACCAAAAACAATCAGTACTTG. It translates to CASSSPETSGTKNNQYL.

The rearrangement joins TRBV29-1 to TRBJ1-5; D remains ambiguous. Germline CDR1 and CDR2: SQVTM and ANQGSEA. The V end lost 8 bases, the J end lost 7 bases, and 21 bases lay between the germline ends. The CDR3 contains 14 residues. The CDR3, as DNA: TGCAGCATTATTCCCGACACCCCGCGGCAGCCCCAGCATTTT. Translating gives CSIIPDTPRQPQHF.

Remarks on this clonotype: The junction differs from germline at one of its ends, possibly a read error. The chain is built from TRBV5-1 and TRBJ2-1, with 7 nucleotides matching TRBD2. The CDR3 consists of 15 residues. The germline V gene encodes CDR1 SGHRS and CDR2 YFSETQ. Here the CDR3 DNA reads TGCGCCAGCAGCTCTCTAGTGGGAGGGCCCAATGGGCAGTTCTTC. Its translation is CASSSLVGGPNGQFF.

A word on this clonotype: This likely comes from a read error, as the CDR3 has no conserved phenylalanine or tryptophan at its end. The DNA is omitted, as the CDR3 cannot be located on it reliably, and the CDR3 follows TCRdb's listing. This sequence joins TRBV11-3 and TRBJ2-3; the DNA was not used to check the table's D call, TRBD1. Germline loops: CDR1 SGHNT, CDR2 YENEEA. The CDR3 comprises 15 residues, both ends counted. CDR3 sequence reads: CAISPGGGPTDTRYL.